This T cell receptor (beta chain) was captured in a study of blood T cell repertoires in COVID-19. CDR3 length: 11 amino acids. Trimming pared 4 bases from V and 6 bases from J, leaving 10 bases between. Per the germline V gene, CDR1 is GTSNPN and CDR2 is SVGIG (reference sequence). This clone was recorded many times. Original handling: Amplification with reference gene primers provided the estimates of nucleated cell counts. Measured with immunoSEQ multiplex PCR; TCRdb has only the in-frame clones, and not every one. The DNA was the basis for D and trimming; V, J and clone size are from that table. The data contain fewer than 250,000 clones, more than 75% of them seen just once; the ten biggest clones take up around 1%.

V gene TRBV30 combines with J gene TRBJ2-7; D is possibly TRBD1 (6 bases). The receptor was derived from a man aged 40-49 years with acute or convalescent COVID-19. The specimen was peripheral blood. The chain's CDR3 is CAWTIRGEQYF. CDR3 DNA: TGTGCCTGGACCATCAGGGGCGAGCAGTACTTC. The full variable domain, with the rest looked up from reference TRBV30 and TRBJ2-7, is SQTIHQWPATLVQPVGSPLSLECTVEGTSNPNLYWYRQAAGRGLQLLFYSVGIGQISSEVPQNLSASRPQDRQFILSSKKLLLSDSGFYLCAWTIRGEQYFGPGTRLTVT.